This TCR beta chain is drawn from a study of HIV-infected patients and healthy controls. Looking at the study overall: About 75% of the sixteen became undetectable by the second bleed, and all after another year of therapy. The study, taken as a whole, reports: Compared with untreated HIV+ repertoires, healthy controls showed roughly threefold more distinct CDR3s and higher Shannon diversity. Eight alpha and eight beta V genes differed significantly in mean usage between HIV-infected patients and controls.

Around 450 ng RNA was reverse transcribed with alpha and beta constant-region primers. Alpha and beta chain libraries were made separately by chain-specific third strand synthesis with multiplexing indices. TCRdb re-called the 5' RACE reads through MiXCR, storing one row per CDR3 protein. The sample consists of 7,000 to 9,000 distinct CDR3 sequences, approximately 11% of them appearing once. In its sample, this clonotype is medium-sized. The antigen is undetermined. The repertoire came from unfractionated whole blood and reflected all unsorted peripheral T cells. Donors were HIV-infected adults who had not yet started antiretroviral therapy but were about to begin. Per germline, CDR1 ENHRY and CDR2 SYGVKD. Trimming left V 0 bases short and J 3 bases short, with 6 bases between. The CDR3 length is 13 residues.

The chain is built from TRBV10-3 and TRBJ2-7; no clear D. Specimen: blood, collected before antiretroviral therapy. The clonotype originates from an adult with HIV infection. The CDR3 DNA reads TGTGCCATCAGTGAGTCGACGAGCTACGAGCAGTACTTC. As protein: CAISESTSYEQYF.